This T cell receptor (beta chain) appears in the sequencing data of a study of cytomegalovirus exposure and HLA in healthy donors. The CDR3 sequence is 16 residues long. V was clipped by 5 bases and J by 7 bases; unmatched bases: 11. Germline V gives CDR1 SGHVS, CDR2 FNYEAQ. The table came from immunoSEQ multiplex PCR; TCRdb's copy has only in-frame clones and leaves some out. The sample has over 200,000 clones, almost 90% seen once; the top ten hold 2.9%. General study findings and limits: Three CMV-associated chains were confirmed in vitro to be specific for CMV antigens.

About this clone: Its antigen is not identified.

The TCR was taken from a woman between 18 and 29 years old in good health and CMV-seronegative. V is TRBV7-6 and J is TRBJ2-1; 10 bases are shared with TRBD2. Input material: PBMCs. The CDR3: CASSPRGVAGGNEQFF. The CDR3 nucleotides read TGTGCCAGCAGCCCGCGGGGGGTAGCGGGAGGAAATGAGCAGTTCTTC.